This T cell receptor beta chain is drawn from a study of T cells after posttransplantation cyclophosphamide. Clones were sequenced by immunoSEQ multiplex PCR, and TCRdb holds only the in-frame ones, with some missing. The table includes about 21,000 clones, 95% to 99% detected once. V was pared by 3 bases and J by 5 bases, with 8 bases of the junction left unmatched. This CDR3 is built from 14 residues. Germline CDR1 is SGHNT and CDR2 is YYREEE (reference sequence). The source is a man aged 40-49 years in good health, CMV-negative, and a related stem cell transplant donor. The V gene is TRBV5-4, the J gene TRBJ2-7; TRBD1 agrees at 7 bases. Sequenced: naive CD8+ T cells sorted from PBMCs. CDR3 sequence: CASSSPTGMNEQYF. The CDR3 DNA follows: TGTGCCAGCAGCTCGCCGACAGGGATGAACGAGCAGTACTTC.